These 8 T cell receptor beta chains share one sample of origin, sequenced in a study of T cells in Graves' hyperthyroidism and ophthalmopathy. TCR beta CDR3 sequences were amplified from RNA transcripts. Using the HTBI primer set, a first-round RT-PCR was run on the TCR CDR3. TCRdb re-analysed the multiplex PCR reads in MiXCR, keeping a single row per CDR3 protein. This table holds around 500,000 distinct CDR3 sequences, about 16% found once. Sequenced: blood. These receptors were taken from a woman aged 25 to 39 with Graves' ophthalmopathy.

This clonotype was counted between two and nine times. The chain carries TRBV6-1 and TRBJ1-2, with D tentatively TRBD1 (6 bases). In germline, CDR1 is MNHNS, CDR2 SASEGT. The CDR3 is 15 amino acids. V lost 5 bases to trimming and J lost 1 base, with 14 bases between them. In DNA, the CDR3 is TGTGCCAGCAGTTCAAATACAGGGATTAACTATGGCTACACCTTC. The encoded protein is CASSSNTGINYGYTF.

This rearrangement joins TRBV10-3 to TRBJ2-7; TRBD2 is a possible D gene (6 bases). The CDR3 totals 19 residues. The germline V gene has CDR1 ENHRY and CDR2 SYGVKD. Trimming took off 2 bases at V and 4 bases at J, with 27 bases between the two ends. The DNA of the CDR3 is TGTGCCATCAGTGAGCCCTTCAATATTGCGGGACCGAGTATATACGAGCAGTACTTC. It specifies CAISEPFNIAGPSIYEQYF.

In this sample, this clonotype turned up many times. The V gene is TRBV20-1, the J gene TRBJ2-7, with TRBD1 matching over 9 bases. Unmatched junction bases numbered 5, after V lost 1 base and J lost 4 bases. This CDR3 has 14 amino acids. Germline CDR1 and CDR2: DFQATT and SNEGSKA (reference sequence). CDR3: CSARGRDRVYEQYF. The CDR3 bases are TGCAGTGCTAGAGGGCGGGACAGGGTTTACGAGCAGTACTTC.

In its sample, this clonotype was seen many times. For the CDR3, the DNA is TGTGCCACCAGCAGAGATGCAGGGAGGATTGTCGGAAACACCATATATTTT. It encodes CATSRDAGRIVGNTIYF. The V and J genes are TRBV15 and TRBJ1-3; D perhaps matches TRBD1 (5 bases). V was pared by 0 bases and J by 4 bases, with 16 bases between. Germline V gives CDR1 LNHNV, CDR2 YYDKDF (reference sequence). The length of the CDR3 is 17 residues. Looking up the rest from reference TRBV15 and TRBJ1-3 gives the full variable domain: DAMVIQNPRYQVTQFGKPVTLSCSQTLNHNVMYWYQQKSSQAPKLLFHYYDKDFNNEADTPDNFQSRRPNTSFCFLDIRSPGLGDTAMYLCATSRDAGRIVGNTIYFGEGSWLTVV.

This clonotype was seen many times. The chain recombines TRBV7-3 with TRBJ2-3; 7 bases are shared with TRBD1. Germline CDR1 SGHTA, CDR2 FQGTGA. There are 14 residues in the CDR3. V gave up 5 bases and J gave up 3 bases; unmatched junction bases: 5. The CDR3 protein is CASSATGATDTQYF. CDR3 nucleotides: TGTGCCAGCAGCGCAACAGGGGCAACAGATACGCAGTATTTT. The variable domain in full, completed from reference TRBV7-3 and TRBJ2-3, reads GAGVSQTPSNKVTEKGKYVELRCDPISGHTALYWYRQSLGQGPEFLIYFQGTGAADDSGLPNDRFFAVRPEGSVSTLKIQRTERGDSAVYLCASSATGATDTQYFGPGTRLTVL.

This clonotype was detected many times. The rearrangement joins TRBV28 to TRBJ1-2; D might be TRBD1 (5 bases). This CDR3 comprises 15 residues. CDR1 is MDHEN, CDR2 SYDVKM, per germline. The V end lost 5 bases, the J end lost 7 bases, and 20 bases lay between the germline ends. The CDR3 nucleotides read TGTGCCAGCAGTATCGGGGGGGGTTTTCGGTGTGGCTACACCTTC. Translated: CASSIGGGFRCGYTF.

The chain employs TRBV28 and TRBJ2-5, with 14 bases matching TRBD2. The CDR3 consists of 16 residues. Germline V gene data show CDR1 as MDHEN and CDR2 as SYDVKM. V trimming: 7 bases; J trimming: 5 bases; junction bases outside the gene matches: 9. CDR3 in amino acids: CASMPTSGRALETQYF. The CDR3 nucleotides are TGTGCCAGCATGCCGACTAGCGGGAGGGCCTTGGAGACCCAGTACTTC.

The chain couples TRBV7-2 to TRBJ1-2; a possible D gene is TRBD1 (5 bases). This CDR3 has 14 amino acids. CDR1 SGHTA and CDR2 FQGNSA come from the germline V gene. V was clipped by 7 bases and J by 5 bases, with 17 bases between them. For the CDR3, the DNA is TGTGCCAGCACCCGGGGGGGGACCCCTTATGGCTACACCTTC. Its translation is CASTRGGTPYGYTF. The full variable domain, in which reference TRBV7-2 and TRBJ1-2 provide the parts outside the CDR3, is GAGVSQSPSNKVTEKGKDVELRCDPISGHTALYWYRQSLGQGLEFLIYFQGNSAPDKSGLPSDRFSAERTGGSVSTLTIQRTQQEDSAVYLCASTRGGTPYGYTFGSGTRLTVV.